The rows below give T cell receptor beta chains drawn from one sample of a study of blood T cell repertoires in COVID-19. Using immunoSEQ multiplex PCR, the repertoire was profiled, and TCRdb retains in-frame clones only, with some absent. The top ten hold about a sixth of the sample, which has 95,000 or so clones, approximately 89% seen once. The material sequenced was peripheral blood. The source of these receptors is a human donor in a cohort sampled during active COVID-19. Both conserved end residues are part of each CDR3. D genes are given only for firm matches. Size values are once, few and many counts, or a class for expanded clones, and some rows have none.

j_gene: TRBJ1-6; d_gene: -; v_gene: TRBV7-6; abundance: many; CDR3aa: CASSPFLGGGNSPLHF; CDR3nt: TGTGCCAGCAGCCCCTTTTTGGGGGGAGGGAATTCACCCCTCCACTTT
j_gene: TRBJ2-1; d_gene: TRBD2; v_gene: TRBV11-3; abundance: -; CDR3aa: CASSSGGDNEQFF; CDR3nt: TGTGCTTCCTCTAGCGGGGGGGACAATGAGCAGTTCTTC
j_gene: TRBJ1-5; d_gene: -; v_gene: TRBV4-3; abundance: -; CDR3aa: CASSQFLSSNQPQHF; CDR3nt: TGCGCCAGCAGCCAATTTTTATCTAGCAATCAGCCCCAGCATTTT
j_gene: TRBJ1-5; d_gene: -; v_gene: TRBV5-4; abundance: -; CDR3aa: CASSLAGGNQPQHF; CDR3nt: TGTGCCAGCAGCCTGGCGGGAGGTAATCAGCCCCAGCATTTT
j_gene: TRBJ1-2; d_gene: TRBD1; v_gene: TRBV2; abundance: -; CDR3aa: CASSGTGADGYTF; CDR3nt: TGTGCCAGCAGTGGCACAGGGGCGGATGGCTACACCTTC
j_gene: TRBJ1-5; d_gene: -; v_gene: TRBV18; abundance: -; CDR3aa: CASSPTGGNQPQHF; CDR3nt: TGTGCCAGCTCACCGACAGGAGGAAATCAGCCCCAGCATTTT
j_gene: TRBJ1-1; d_gene: -; v_gene: TRBV19; abundance: -; CDR3aa: CASSIVEGAGTEAFF; CDR3nt: TGTGCCAGTAGTATAGTGGAGGGCGCGGGCACTGAAGCTTTCTTT
j_gene: TRBJ1-1; d_gene: -; v_gene: TRBV5-4; abundance: -; CDR3aa: CASSSAGLDTEAFF; CDR3nt: TGTGCCAGCAGCTCCGCGGGTTTAGACACTGAAGCTTTCTTT
j_gene: TRBJ1-5; d_gene: -; v_gene: TRBV28; abundance: few; CDR3aa: CASSLLSRPQGDQPQHF; CDR3nt: TGTGCCAGCAGTTTATTAAGTCGTCCCCAGGGCGATCAGCCCCAGCATTTT
j_gene: TRBJ1-3; d_gene: -; v_gene: TRBV19; abundance: few; CDR3aa: CASKDSSGNTIYF; CDR3nt: TGTGCCAGTAAGGACAGCTCTGGAAACACCATATATTTT
j_gene: TRBJ1-1; d_gene: -; v_gene: TRBV9; abundance: -; CDR3aa: CASSDNGGTEAFF; CDR3nt: TGTGCCAGCAGCGACAATGGGGGGACTGAAGCTTTCTTT
j_gene: TRBJ1-2; d_gene: -; v_gene: TRBV20-1; abundance: once; CDR3aa: CSARETAGYTF; CDR3nt: TGCAGTGCTAGAGAAACTGCCGGCTACACCTTC
j_gene: TRBJ2-5; d_gene: -; v_gene: TRBV5-4; abundance: -; CDR3aa: CASTWDIRGETQYF; CDR3nt: TGTGCCAGCACCTGGGACATTCGAGGGGAGACCCAGTACTTC
j_gene: TRBJ1-4; d_gene: -; v_gene: TRBV7-9; abundance: -; CDR3aa: CASSLTTGREKLFF; CDR3nt: TGTGCCAGCAGTCTAACTACCGGGAGGGAAAAACTGTTTTTT
j_gene: TRBJ2-1; d_gene: TRBD1; v_gene: TRBV7-7; abundance: -; CDR3aa: CASSSSTGAPYNEQFF; CDR3nt: TGTGCCAGCAGCTCCTCGACAGGGGCCCCCTACAATGAGCAGTTCTTC
j_gene: TRBJ1-1; d_gene: -; v_gene: TRBV5-1; abundance: once; CDR3aa: CASSPGSGELEAFF; CDR3nt: TGCGCCAGCAGCCCTGGTAGCGGGGAGTTGGAAGCTTTCTTT
j_gene: TRBJ2-7; d_gene: -; v_gene: TRBV5-4; abundance: -; CDR3aa: CASSSTPSYEQYF; CDR3nt: TGTGCCAGCAGTTCCACACCCTCCTACGAGCAGTACTTC
j_gene: TRBJ1-2; d_gene: -; v_gene: TRBV6-4; abundance: -; CDR3aa: CASSDVGDSNYGYTF; CDR3nt: TGTGCCAGCAGTGACGTAGGGGATTCTAACTATGGCTACACCTTC
j_gene: TRBJ1-4; d_gene: -; v_gene: TRBV7-5; abundance: -; CDR3aa: CVRSLADSKGRKLFF; CDR3nt: TGTGTCAGAAGCTTAGCGGACAGTAAAGGCCGAAAACTGTTTTTT
j_gene: TRBJ2-3; d_gene: TRBD1; v_gene: TRBV27; abundance: -; CDR3aa: CASSLDTGVGTDTQYF; CDR3nt: TGTGCCAGCAGTTTAGACACAGGGGTAGGCACAGATACGCAGTATTTT
j_gene: TRBJ2-7; d_gene: -; v_gene: TRBV5-6; abundance: -; CDR3aa: CASSFVGGGTYEQYF; CDR3nt: TGTGCCAGCAGCTTTGTCGGGGGAGGCACCTACGAGCAGTACTTC
j_gene: TRBJ2-7; d_gene: -; v_gene: TRBV30; abundance: -; CDR3aa: CAWSVSQVLHEQYF; CDR3nt: TGTGCCTGGAGTGTAAGTCAGGTCCTTCACGAGCAGTACTTC
j_gene: TRBJ2-6; d_gene: TRBD2; v_gene: TRBV5-4; abundance: -; CDR3aa: CASSDQAGGPNVLTF; CDR3nt: TGTGCCAGCAGCGACCAAGCGGGGGGCCCCAACGTCCTGACTTTC
j_gene: TRBJ1-4; d_gene: TRBD1; v_gene: TRBV5-8; abundance: -; CDR3aa: CASSRGQGATNEKLFF; CDR3nt: TGTGCCAGCAGCCGGGGACAGGGGGCAACTAATGAAAAACTGTTTTTT
j_gene: TRBJ1-1; d_gene: TRBD1; v_gene: TRBV30; abundance: -; CDR3aa: CAWTASDRKAFF; CDR3nt: TGTGCCTGGACCGCCTCGGACAGGAAAGCTTTCTTT
j_gene: TRBJ2-7; d_gene: TRBD1; v_gene: TRBV5-1; abundance: -; CDR3aa: CASSRTGNLHEQYF; CDR3nt: TGCGCCAGCAGCAGGACAGGGAATCTCCACGAGCAGTACTTC
j_gene: TRBJ1-1; d_gene: -; v_gene: TRBV6-5; abundance: -; CDR3aa: CASSNRRGGTEAFF; CDR3nt: TGTGCCAGCAGCAATCGCAGGGGCGGGACTGAAGCTTTCTTT